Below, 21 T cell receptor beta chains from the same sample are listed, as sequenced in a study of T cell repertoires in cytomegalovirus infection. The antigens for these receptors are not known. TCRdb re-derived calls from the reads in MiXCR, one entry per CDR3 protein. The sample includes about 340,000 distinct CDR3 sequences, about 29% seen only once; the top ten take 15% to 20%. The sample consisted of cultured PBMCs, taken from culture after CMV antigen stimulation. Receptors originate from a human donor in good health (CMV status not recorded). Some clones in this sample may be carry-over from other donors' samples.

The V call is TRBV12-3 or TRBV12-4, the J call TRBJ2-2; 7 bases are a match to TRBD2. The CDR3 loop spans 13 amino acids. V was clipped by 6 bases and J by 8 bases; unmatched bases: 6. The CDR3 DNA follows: TGTGCCAGCAGACTCAGCGGGACTGGGGAGCTGTTTTTT. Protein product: CASRLSGTGELFF.

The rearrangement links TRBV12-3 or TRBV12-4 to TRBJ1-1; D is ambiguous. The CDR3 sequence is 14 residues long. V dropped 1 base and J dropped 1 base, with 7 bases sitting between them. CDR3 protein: CASSLGVPNTEAFF. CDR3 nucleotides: TGTGCCAGCAGTTTAGGGGTGCCGAACACTGAAGCTTTCTTT.

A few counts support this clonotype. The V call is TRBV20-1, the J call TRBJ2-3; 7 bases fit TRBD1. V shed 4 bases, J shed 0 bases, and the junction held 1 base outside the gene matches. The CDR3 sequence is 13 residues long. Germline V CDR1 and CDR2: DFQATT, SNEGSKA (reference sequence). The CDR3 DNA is TGCAGTGCTAAACAGGGGAGCACAGATACGCAGTATTTT. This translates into CSAKQGSTDTQYF.

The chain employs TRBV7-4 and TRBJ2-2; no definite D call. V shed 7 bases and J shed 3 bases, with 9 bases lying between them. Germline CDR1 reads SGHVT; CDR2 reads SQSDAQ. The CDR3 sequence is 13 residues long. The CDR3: CASTTTYTGELFF. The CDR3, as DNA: TGTGCCAGCACCACCACTTACACCGGGGAGCTGTTTTTT.

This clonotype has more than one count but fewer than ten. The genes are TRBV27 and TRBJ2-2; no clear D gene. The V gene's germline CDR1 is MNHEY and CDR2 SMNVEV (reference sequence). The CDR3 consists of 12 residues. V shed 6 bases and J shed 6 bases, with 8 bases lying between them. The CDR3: CASRFAAGELFF. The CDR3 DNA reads TGTGCCAGCAGATTCGCCGCCGGGGAGCTGTTTTTT.

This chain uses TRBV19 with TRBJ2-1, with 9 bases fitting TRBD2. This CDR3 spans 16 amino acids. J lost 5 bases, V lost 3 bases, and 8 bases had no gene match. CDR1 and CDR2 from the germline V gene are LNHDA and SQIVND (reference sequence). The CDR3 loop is CASSMGVAGENNEQFF. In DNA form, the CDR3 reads TGTGCCAGTAGTATGGGAGTAGCGGGAGAAAACAATGAGCAGTTCTTC.

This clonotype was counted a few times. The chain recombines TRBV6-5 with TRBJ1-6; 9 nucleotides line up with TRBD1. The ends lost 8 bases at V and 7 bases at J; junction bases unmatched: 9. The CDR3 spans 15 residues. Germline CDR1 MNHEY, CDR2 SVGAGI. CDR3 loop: CASSSGTGTNSPLHF. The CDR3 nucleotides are TGTGCCAGCTCTTCAGGGACAGGGACCAATTCACCCCTCCACTTT.

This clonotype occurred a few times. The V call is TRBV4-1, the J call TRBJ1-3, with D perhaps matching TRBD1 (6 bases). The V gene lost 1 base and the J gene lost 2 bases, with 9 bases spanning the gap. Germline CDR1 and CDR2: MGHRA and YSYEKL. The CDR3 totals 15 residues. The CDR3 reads CASSQAAGAGNTIYF. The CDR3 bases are TGCGCCAGCAGCCAAGCTGCAGGGGCTGGAAACACCATATATTTT.

The CDR3, as DNA: TGTGCCACCAGCAGAGATATAGCGGGAGTTGGTAGCGATGAGCAGTTCTTC. Amino acid sequence: CATSRDIAGVGSDEQFF. This chain links TRBV15 with TRBJ2-1; TRBD2 matches at 9 bases. Per the germline V gene, CDR1 is LNHNV and CDR2 is YYDKDF (reference sequence). J gave up 8 bases and V 0 bases, and 11 bases lay outside the gene matches. This CDR3 is built from 17 residues.

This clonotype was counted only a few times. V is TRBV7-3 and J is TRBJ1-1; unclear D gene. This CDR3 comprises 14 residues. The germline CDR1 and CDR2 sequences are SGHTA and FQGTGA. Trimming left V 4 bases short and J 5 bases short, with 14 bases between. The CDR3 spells CASSSGSPGTEAFF. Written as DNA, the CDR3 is TGTGCCAGCAGCTCCGGGTCCCCCGGTACTGAAGCTTTCTTT.

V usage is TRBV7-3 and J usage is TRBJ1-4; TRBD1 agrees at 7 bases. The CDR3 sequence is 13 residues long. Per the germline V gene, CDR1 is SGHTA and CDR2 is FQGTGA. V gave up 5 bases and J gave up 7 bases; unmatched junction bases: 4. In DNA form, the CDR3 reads TGTGCCAGCAGCCCGGGACAGCTTGAAAAACTGTTTTTT. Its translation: CASSPGQLEKLFF.

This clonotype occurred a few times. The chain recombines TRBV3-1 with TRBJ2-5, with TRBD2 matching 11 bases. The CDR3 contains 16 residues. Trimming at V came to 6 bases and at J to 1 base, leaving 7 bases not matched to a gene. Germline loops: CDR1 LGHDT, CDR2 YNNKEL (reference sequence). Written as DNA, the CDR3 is TGTGCCAGCAGTTCGACTAGCGGGGCCTTCCAAGAGACCCAGTACTTC. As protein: CASSSTSGAFQETQYF.

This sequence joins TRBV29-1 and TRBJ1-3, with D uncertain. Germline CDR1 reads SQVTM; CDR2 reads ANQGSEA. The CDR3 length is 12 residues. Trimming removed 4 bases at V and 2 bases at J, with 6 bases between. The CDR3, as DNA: TGCAGCGTTGGAGGAGCTGGAAACACCATATATTTT. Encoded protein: CSVGGAGNTIYF.

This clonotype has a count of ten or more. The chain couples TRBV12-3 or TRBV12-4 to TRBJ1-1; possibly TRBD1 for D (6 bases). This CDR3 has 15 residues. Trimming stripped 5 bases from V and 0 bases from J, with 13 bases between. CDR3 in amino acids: CASSPDSPMNTEAFF. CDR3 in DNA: TGTGCCAGCAGTCCGGACAGCCCAATGAACACTGAAGCTTTCTTT.

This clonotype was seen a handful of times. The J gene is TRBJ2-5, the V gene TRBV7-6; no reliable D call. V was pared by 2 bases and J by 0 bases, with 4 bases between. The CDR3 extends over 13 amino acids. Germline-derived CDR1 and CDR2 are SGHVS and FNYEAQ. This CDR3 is CASSLTYQETQYF. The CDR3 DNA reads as TGTGCCAGCAGCTTAACGTACCAAGAGACCCAGTACTTC.

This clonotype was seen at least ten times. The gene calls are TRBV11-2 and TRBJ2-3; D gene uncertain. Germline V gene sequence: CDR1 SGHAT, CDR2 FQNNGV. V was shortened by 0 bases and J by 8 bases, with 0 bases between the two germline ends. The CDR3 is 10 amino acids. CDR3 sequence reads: CASSLDTQYF. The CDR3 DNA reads TGTGCCAGCAGCTTAGATACGCAGTATTTT.

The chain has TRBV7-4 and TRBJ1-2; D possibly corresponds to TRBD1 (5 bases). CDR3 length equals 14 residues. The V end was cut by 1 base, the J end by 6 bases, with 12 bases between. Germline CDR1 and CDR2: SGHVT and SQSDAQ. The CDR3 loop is CASSLVGKGDGYTF. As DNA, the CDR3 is TGTGCCAGCAGCTTAGTCGGGAAAGGGGATGGCTACACCTTC.

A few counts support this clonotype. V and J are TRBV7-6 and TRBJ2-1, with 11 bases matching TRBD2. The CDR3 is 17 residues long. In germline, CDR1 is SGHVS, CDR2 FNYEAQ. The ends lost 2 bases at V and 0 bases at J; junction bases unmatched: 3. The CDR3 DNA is TGTGCCAGCAGCTTAACTAGCGGGAGAAGCTCCTACAATGAGCAGTTCTTC. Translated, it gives CASSLTSGRSSYNEQFF.

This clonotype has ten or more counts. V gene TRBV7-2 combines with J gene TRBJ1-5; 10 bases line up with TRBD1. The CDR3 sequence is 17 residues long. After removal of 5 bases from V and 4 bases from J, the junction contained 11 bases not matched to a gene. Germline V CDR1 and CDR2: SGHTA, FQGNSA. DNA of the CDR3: TGTGCCAGCAGCCCAAGGACAGGGGGTACCATAAATCAGCCCCAGCATTTT. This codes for CASSPRTGGTINQPQHF.

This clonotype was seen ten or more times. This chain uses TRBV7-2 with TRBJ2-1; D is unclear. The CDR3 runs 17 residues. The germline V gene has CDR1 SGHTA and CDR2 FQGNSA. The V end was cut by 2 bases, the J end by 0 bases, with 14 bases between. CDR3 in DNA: TGTGCCAGCAGCTTATCCAGCCACCTAAGCTCCTACAATGAGCAGTTCTTC. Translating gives CASSLSSHLSSYNEQFF.

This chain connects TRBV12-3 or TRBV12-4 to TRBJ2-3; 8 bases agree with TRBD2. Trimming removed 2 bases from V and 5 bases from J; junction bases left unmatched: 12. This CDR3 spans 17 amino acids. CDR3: CASSLSRGAGAQDTQYF. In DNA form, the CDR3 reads TGTGCCAGCAGTTTAAGTAGGGGAGCGGGGGCCCAAGATACGCAGTATTTT.